These T cell receptor beta chains were read from a single sample in a study of T cell changes during pregnancy in multiple sclerosis. Some clones are missing from TCRdb's copy, which holds only in-frame ones; the method was immunoSEQ multiplex PCR. The sample includes approximately 58,000 clones, around 90% seen only once; the top ten take approximately 1.4%. The sequencing used peripheral blood, collected in the second trimester of pregnancy. Receptors were obtained from a female donor with multiple sclerosis, enrolled in a pregnancy study. Both conserved end residues are part of each CDR3. Fields, in order: V gene, J gene, D gene, CDR3 protein. A D gene is named only where the DNA matches it firmly.

TRBV18	TRBJ2-7	.	CASSSSYEQYF
TRBV6-4	TRBJ1-1	TRBD1	CASSDRDRAEAFF
TRBV2	TRBJ1-1	.	CASSLTERNTEAFF
TRBV4-2	TRBJ2-1	TRBD2	CASSQRPSGNPSGSYNEQFF
TRBV5-1	TRBJ2-5	TRBD2	CASSFTRLAGGETQYF
TRBV4-1	TRBJ2-7	TRBD1	CASSQVPAGGNEQYF
TRBV27	TRBJ2-1	TRBD2	CASTSGLAGANEQFF
TRBV2	TRBJ1-2	TRBD1	CASRGDSNYGYTF
TRBV25-1	TRBJ2-7	.	CASSGTRSYEQYF
TRBV28	TRBJ2-1	TRBD2	CASISAGTSVYNEQFF
TRBV30	TRBJ2-1	.	CAWKRAGLGEFF
TRBV5-1	TRBJ2-2	TRBD1	CASSLDGTELSNTGELFF
TRBV27	TRBJ1-1	TRBD1	CATFPRGRTEAFF
TRBV5-4	TRBJ1-2	TRBD1	CASSLGDRVYGYTF
TRBV12-5	TRBJ2-2	.	CASGTGMNTGELFF
TRBV7-2	TRBJ1-1	.	CASSLQNTEAFF
TRBV6-6	TRBJ2-1	.	CASSYVNNEQFF
TRBV18	TRBJ2-1	TRBD1	CASSNSTGGSYNEQFF
TRBV2	TRBJ1-3	.	CASSFLGRGSGNTIYF
TRBV29-1	TRBJ2-1	.	CSVTSSDEQFF
TRBV7-9	TRBJ2-7	TRBD2	CASSLAGTVAGAVYEQYF
TRBV19	TRBJ2-7	TRBD2	CASSRLAGLWEQYF
TRBV7-9	TRBJ1-2	.	CASSLDNARGYTF
TRBV7-9	TRBJ2-1	TRBD1	CASSRSDRGRYDEQFF
TRBV5-1	TRBJ1-1	TRBD1	CASSLVLGTVNTEAFF
TRBV5-1	TRBJ2-7	TRBD2	CASSLAGGRASVEQYF